One sample yielded the 18 T cell receptor beta chains listed below, sequenced in a study of blood T cell repertoires in COVID-19. Using immunoSEQ multiplex PCR, the repertoire was profiled, and TCRdb retains in-frame clones only, with some absent. The data show 350,000 to 450,000 clones, 89% seen once. Sequenced material: PBMCs or T cells enriched from blood (not recorded which). These receptors all come from a young woman who had recovered from COVID-19.

This clone was found a few times. The chain has TRBV24-1 and TRBJ2-3, with a possible D match to TRBD2 (6 bases). Trimming took 4 bases from V and 2 from J, leaving 18 bases between them. This CDR3 is 17 amino acids long. Germline CDR1 and CDR2: KGHDR and SFDVKD. CDR3 DNA: TGTGCCACCAGTGAGGGGGGATATCTCCTCATCACAGATACGCAGTATTTT. It codes for CATSEGGYLLITDTQYF.

The genes are TRBV7-9 and TRBJ1-1; a possible D gene is TRBD1 (5 bases). The CDR3 covers 17 residues. The V gene's germline CDR1 is SEHNR and CDR2 FQNEAQ (reference sequence). The V end was cut by 2 bases, the J end by 4 bases, with 20 bases between. The CDR3 protein is CASSLKRGGSIFTEAFF. The CDR3 DNA reads TGTGCCAGCAGCTTAAAGCGGGGCGGTTCTATATTCACTGAAGCTTTCTTT.

The chain carries TRBV28 and TRBJ2-7; 8 bases match TRBD2. V dropped 7 bases and J dropped 0; count of bases not matched to a gene: 2. Looked up from germline, CDR1 is MDHEN and CDR2 is SYDVKM. The CDR3 has 13 residues. This CDR3 reads CASTTSGSYEQYF. For the CDR3, the DNA is TGTGCCAGCACTACTAGCGGCTCCTACGAGCAGTACTTC.

V usage is TRBV15 and J usage is TRBJ2-7; D is unclear. The V end was cut by 0 bases, the J end by 7 bases, with 7 bases between. The CDR3 loop spans 12 amino acids. Germline loops: CDR1 LNHNV, CDR2 YYDKDF (reference sequence). The CDR3 DNA reads TGTGCCACCAGCAGAGACAGATGGGAGCAGTACTTC. Translation gives CATSRDRWEQYF. The full variable domain, completed using reference TRBV15 and TRBJ2-7, is DAMVIQNPRYQVTQFGKPVTLSCSQTLNHNVMYWYQQKSSQAPKLLFHYYDKDFNNEADTPDNFQSRRPNTSFCFLDIRSPGLGDTAMYLCATSRDRWEQYFGPGTRLTVT.

This chain links TRBV18 with TRBJ2-2, with 15 bases matching TRBD2. Losses at the gene ends were 2 bases for V and 0 bases for J; bases not matched to a gene: 4. CDR1 and CDR2 from the germline V gene are KGHSH and LQKENI. The CDR3 totals 19 residues. This CDR3 reads CASSPEGLAGGANTGELFF. CDR3 bases: TGTGCCAGCTCACCAGAAGGACTAGCGGGAGGGGCGAACACCGGGGAGCTGTTTTTT.

In its sample, this clone was seen once. This chain links TRBV29-1 with TRBJ1-1; 7 bases line up with TRBD1. This CDR3 contains 14 residues. The V segment lost 1 base and the J segment 6 bases; nucleotides outside the gene matches: 8. Germline-derived CDR1 and CDR2 are SQVTM and ANQGSEA. Written as DNA, the CDR3 is TGCAGCGTTGAAGCGGGGATCAGGGGGGCTGAAGCTTTCTTT. Residues: CSVEAGIRGAEAFF.

The chain uses TRBV15 and TRBJ1-2; D uncertain. The CDR3 covers 14 residues. V was cut by 5 bases and J by 3 bases, with 13 bases left in between. Germline V gives CDR1 LNHNV, CDR2 YYDKDF (reference sequence). The CDR3 DNA sequence: TGTGCCACCAGCGAGGGTCAGGAATACTATGGCTACACCTTC. This codes for CATSEGQEYYGYTF.

This sequence joins TRBV1 and TRBJ2-3; the table names TRBD2, a call not compared with the DNA. TRBV1 is a pseudogene. The CDR3 spans 17 residues. The CDR3 nucleotides are TGCACCAGCAGCACCCGGACTAGCGGCCCCGAATCAGATACGCAGTATTTT. Residues: CTSSTRTSGPESDTQYF.

The rearrangement joins TRBV27 to TRBJ1-4; D is unclear. The germline gives CDR1 MNHEY, CDR2 SMNVEV (reference sequence). Trimming took off 6 bases at V and 7 bases at J, with 15 bases between the two ends. The CDR3 has 14 residues. CDR3 DNA: TGTGCCAGCAGCCCGTGGAGGGATAGTGAAAAACTGTTTTTT. It encodes CASSPWRDSEKLFF.

The V and J genes are TRBV15 and TRBJ2-3; no firm D call. CDR1 and CDR2 (germline): LNHNV, YYDKDF (reference sequence). Trimming took 1 base from V and 3 from J, leaving 11 bases between them. The CDR3 runs to 15 residues. CDR3: CATSRAETQTDTQYF. DNA for the CDR3: TGTGCCACCAGCAGAGCTGAGACTCAAACAGATACGCAGTATTTT.

The CDR3 sequence is CASRAGETNTGELFF. In nucleotides, the CDR3 is TGTGCCAGTAGGGCGGGAGAAACTAACACCGGGGAGCTGTTTTTT. This chain uses TRBV19 with TRBJ2-2; 7 bases are shared with TRBD2. The CDR3 spans 15 residues. Trimming at V came to 6 bases and at J to 2 bases, leaving 6 bases not matched to a gene. Per the germline V gene, CDR1 is LNHDA and CDR2 is SQIVND (reference sequence).

The chain employs TRBV11-1 and TRBJ1-1; 9 nucleotides align to TRBD1. J gave up 4 bases and V 4 bases, and 1 base lay outside the gene matches. CDR3 length: 13 amino acids. Per the germline V gene, CDR1 is SGHAT and CDR2 is FQDESV (reference sequence). The CDR3 DNA reads TGTGCCAGCAGCTGGGACAGGGCCACTGAAGCTTTCTTT. It specifies CASSWDRATEAFF.

The rearrangement joins TRBV7-3 to TRBJ2-5; TRBD2 matches 7 bases. The CDR3 spans 15 residues. The germline gives CDR1 SGHTA, CDR2 FQGTGA. After removal of 5 bases from V and 0 bases from J, the junction contained 6 bases not matched to a gene. The CDR3 nucleotides are TGTGCCAGCAGCCCCTACGGGGGGTACCAAGAGACCCAGTACTTC. Translating gives CASSPYGGYQETQYF.

The chain employs TRBV7-8 and TRBJ2-7; D gene ambiguous. The length of the CDR3 is 11 residues. V gave up 5 bases and J gave up 10 bases, with 12 bases separating them. CDR1 and CDR2 from the germline V gene are SGHVS and FQNEAQ. The CDR3 nucleotides are TGTGCCAGCAGCCTCTCGTCTAACCAGTACTTC. Its translation is CASSLSSNQYF.

The V call is TRBV2, the J call TRBJ1-2, with D tentatively TRBD1 (6 bases). The CDR3 has 16 amino acids. Trimming cost V 1 base and J 7 bases, with 19 bases left between them. Per germline, CDR1 SNHLY and CDR2 FYNNEI. The DNA for the CDR3 is TGTGCCAGCAGTGAAGACGTAACAGGGATTATTGCTGGCTACACCTTC. As protein: CASSEDVTGIIAGYTF. Full variable domain (missing parts from reference TRBV2 and TRBJ1-2): EPEVTQTPSHQVTQMGQEVILRCVPISNHLYFYWYRQILGQKVEFLVSFYNNEISEKSEIFDDQFSVERPDGSNFTLKIRSTKLEDSAMYFCASSEDVTGIIAGYTFGSGTRLTVV.

The gene calls are TRBV7-2 and TRBJ1-2; D uncertain. Germline V gene lookup returns CDR1 SGHTA and CDR2 FQGNSA. The CDR3 consists of 12 residues. The V and J ends lost 5 bases and 7 bases respectively, with 11 bases between them. CDR3 sequence (DNA): TGTGCCAGCAGCAACACGCGGGTTGGCTACACCTTC. Amino acid sequence: CASSNTRVGYTF.

The genes are TRBV4-2 and TRBJ2-5; 11 nucleotides line up with TRBD2. Trimming at V came to 4 bases and at J to 4 bases, leaving 8 bases not matched to a gene. The germline V gene has CDR1 LGHNA and CDR2 YNFKEQ. The CDR3 is 16 residues long. CDR3: CASSRELAGGTETQYF. CDR3 nucleotide sequence: TGTGCCAGCAGCCGAGAGCTAGCGGGAGGAACAGAGACCCAGTACTTC.

The V gene is TRBV19, the J gene TRBJ2-3, with 7 bases identical to TRBD1. The germline V gene encodes CDR1 LNHDA and CDR2 SQIVND (reference sequence). The CDR3 covers 16 residues. V gave up 5 bases and J gave up 2 bases; unmatched junction bases: 10. DNA of the CDR3: TGTGCCAGTAGTGTCCGGAAGGGGGCAGTCACAGATACGCAGTATTTT. It encodes CASSVRKGAVTDTQYF. The full variable domain, its missing parts supplied by reference TRBV19 and TRBJ2-3, is DGGITQSPKYLFRKEGQNVTLSCEQNLNHDAMYWYRQDPGQGLRLIYYSQIVNDFQKGDIAEGYSVSREKKESFPLTVTSAQKNPTAFYLCASSVRKGAVTDTQYFGPGTRLTVL.